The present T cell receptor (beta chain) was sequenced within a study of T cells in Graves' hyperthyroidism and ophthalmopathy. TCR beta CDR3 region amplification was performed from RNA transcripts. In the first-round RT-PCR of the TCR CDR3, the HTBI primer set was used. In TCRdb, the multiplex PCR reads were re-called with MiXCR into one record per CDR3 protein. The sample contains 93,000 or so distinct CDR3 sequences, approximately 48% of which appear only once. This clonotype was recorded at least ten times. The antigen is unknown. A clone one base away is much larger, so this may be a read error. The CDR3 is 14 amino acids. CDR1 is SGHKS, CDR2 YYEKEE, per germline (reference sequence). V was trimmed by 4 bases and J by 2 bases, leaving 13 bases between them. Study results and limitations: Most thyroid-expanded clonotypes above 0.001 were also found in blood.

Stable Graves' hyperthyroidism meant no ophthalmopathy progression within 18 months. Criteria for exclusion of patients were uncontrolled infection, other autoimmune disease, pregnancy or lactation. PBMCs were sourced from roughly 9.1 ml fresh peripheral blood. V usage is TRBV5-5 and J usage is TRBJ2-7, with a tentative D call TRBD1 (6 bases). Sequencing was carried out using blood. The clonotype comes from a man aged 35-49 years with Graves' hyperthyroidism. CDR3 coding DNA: TGTGCCAGCAGCAAGTTGGACAGAGCCTACGAGCAGTACTTC. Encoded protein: CASSKLDRAYEQYF.